This T cell receptor beta chain was obtained from a study of shared T cell receptors in the human thymus. Profiled with immunoSEQ multiplex PCR; TCRdb holds only in-frame clones, not every one. The table includes hundreds of thousands of clones, around 87% detected once. CDR3 size: 14 residues. Germline CDR1 and CDR2: MNHEY and SVGAGI. V lost 2 bases, J lost 1 base, and 5 bases lay in between. The same sample was also used in a study of human thymus T cells. Per that study: What appeared biased in thymic and blood repertoires was the usage of V and J genes.

The V gene is TRBV6-5, the J gene TRBJ2-2; D remains ambiguous. This TCR was recovered from a boy in the first two years of life with a congenital heart defect. Material for sequencing was thymocytes. The CDR3, as DNA: TGTGCCAGCAGTTACACGGGGAACACCGGGGAGCTGTTTTTT. Amino acids: CASSYTGNTGELFF.